One T cell receptor beta chain is described in this entry. Its target is not known. Indicated time point: baseline, week 1 (first vaccination visit). Treatment indicated: pre-vaccination baseline after standard-of-care therapy. Sequenced by immunoSEQ multiplex PCR; TCRdb stores in-frame clones only, minus some. Here the sample spans 99,000 or so clones, 70% to 90% being singletons. These data come from a study of a mutant IDH1 vaccine in newly diagnosed glioma. Study-level findings and limits: Apparently, pseudoprogression bore no relation to changes among the top peripheral T cell clonotypes.

The CDR3 is 14 residues long. Germline V gene lookup returns CDR1 MNHEY and CDR2 SVGAGI. The ends lost 8 bases at V and 4 bases at J; junction bases unmatched: 10. The V gene is TRBV6-5, the J gene TRBJ2-7; 8 bases line up with TRBD2. The TCR sequence derives from a woman aged 50 to 60 with glioma. The material was PBMCs, obtained from a glioma patient treated with radiotherapy, temozolomide or both. CDR3 residues: CASYGGGGGYEQYF. DNA for the CDR3: TGTGCCAGCTACGGGGGGGGCGGTGGGTACGAGCAGTACTTC.